This T cell receptor (beta chain) was recorded in a study of cytomegalovirus exposure and HLA in healthy donors. Broader study findings: Later findings reportedly placed an Asian-associated ancestry cluster below the roughly 690-donor mean for N-insertions.

Remarks on this clone: The antigen is unknown.

A multiplex PCR was run with 60 Vbeta primers and 13 Jbeta primers. Data came from immunoSEQ multiplex PCR; TCRdb stores just in-frame clones and leaves some out. This sample yields about 160,000 clones, of which 70% are seen a single time; 4.7% belongs to the top ten. Germline CDR1 SNHLY, CDR2 FYNNEI. CDR3 length: 15 amino acids. Trimming cost V 7 bases and J 4 bases; bases outside gene matches: 8. Sequenced: PBMCs. The chain uses TRBV2 and TRBJ2-2, with TRBD2 matching over 8 bases. The receptor's source is a man in his late teens or twenties in good health and CMV-seropositive. CDR3 nucleotides: TGTGCCAGCACCCCCCGGGGGGGTTCCACCGGGGAGCTGTTTTTT. Its protein product is CASTPRGGSTGELFF.